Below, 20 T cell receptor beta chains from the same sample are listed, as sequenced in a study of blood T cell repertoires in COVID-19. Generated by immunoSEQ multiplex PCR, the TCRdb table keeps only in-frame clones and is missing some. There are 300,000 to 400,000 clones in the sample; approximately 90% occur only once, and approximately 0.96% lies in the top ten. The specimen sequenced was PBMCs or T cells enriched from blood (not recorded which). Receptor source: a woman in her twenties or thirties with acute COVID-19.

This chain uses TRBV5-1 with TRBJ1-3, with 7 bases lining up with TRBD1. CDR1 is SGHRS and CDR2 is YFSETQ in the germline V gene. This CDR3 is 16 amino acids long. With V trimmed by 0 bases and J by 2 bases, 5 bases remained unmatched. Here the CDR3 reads CASSLAGTGAGNTIYF. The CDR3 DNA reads TGCGCCAGCAGCTTGGCGGGAACAGGGGCTGGAAACACCATATATTTT.

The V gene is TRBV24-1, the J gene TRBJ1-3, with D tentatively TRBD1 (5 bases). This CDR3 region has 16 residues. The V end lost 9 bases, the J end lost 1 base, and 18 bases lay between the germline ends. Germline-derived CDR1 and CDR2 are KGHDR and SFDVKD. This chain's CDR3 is CATRGDGPGSGNTIYF. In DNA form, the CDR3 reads TGTGCCACCCGGGGGGACGGGCCCGGTTCTGGAAACACCATATATTTT.

The CDR3 sequence: CASRDLAGSPYEQYF. CDR3 DNA sequence: TGCGCCAGCAGGGATCTAGCGGGGTCTCCCTACGAGCAGTACTTC. This sequence joins TRBV5-1 and TRBJ2-7; TRBD2 agrees at 9 bases. CDR3 length equals 15 residues. V lost 5 bases, J lost 2 bases, and 8 bases stayed unmatched. CDR1 SGHRS and CDR2 YFSETQ come from the germline V gene.

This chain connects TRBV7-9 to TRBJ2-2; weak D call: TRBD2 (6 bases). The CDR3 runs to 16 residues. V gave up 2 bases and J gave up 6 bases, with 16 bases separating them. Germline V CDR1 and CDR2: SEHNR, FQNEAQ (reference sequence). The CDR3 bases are TGTGCCAGCAGCTTATCCACGGCGGGGAAGGCCGGGGAGCTGTTTTTT. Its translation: CASSLSTAGKAGELFF.

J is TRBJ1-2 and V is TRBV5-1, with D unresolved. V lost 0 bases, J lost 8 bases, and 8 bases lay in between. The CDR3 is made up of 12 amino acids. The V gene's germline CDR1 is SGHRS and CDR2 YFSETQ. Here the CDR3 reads CASSLGGLGYTF. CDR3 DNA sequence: TGCGCCAGCAGCTTGGGAGGTCTGGGCTACACCTTC. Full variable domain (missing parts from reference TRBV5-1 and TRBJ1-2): KAGVTQTPRYLIKTRGQQVTLSCSPISGHRSVSWYQQTPGQGLQFLFEYFSETQRNKGNFPGRFSGRQFSNSRSEMNVSTLELGDSALYLCASSLGGLGYTFGSGTRLTVV.

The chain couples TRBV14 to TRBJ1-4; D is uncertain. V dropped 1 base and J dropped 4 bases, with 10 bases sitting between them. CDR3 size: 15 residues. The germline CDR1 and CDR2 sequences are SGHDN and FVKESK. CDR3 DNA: TGTGCCAGCAGCCAAGCCCGGTCGGGTAATGAAAAACTGTTTTTT. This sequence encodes CASSQARSGNEKLFF.

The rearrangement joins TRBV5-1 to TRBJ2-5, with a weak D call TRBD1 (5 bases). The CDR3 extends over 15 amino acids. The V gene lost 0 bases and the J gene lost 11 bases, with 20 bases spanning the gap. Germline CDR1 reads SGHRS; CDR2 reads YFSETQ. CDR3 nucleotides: TGCGCCAGCAGCTTGGTTGAGACAGTGACCAAAGAGCAGTACTTC. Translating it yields CASSLVETVTKEQYF.

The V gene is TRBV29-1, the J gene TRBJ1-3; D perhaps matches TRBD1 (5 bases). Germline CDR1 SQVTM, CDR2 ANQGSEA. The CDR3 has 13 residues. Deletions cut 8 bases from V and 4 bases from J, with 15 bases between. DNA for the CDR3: TGCAGCACGGCAGGATCAGGGGGAAACACCATATATTTT. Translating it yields CSTAGSGGNTIYF.

The DNA for the CDR3 is TGCAGCGTTGAACGGTTTACCCCCGAGACAGGGTTGTTTCGGAACTATGGCTACACCTTC. Translated, it gives CSVERFTPETGLFRNYGYTF. This chain joins TRBV29-1 and TRBJ1-2, with 7 bases aligning to TRBD1. Germline lookup yields CDR1 SQVTM and CDR2 ANQGSEA. Unmatched junction bases numbered 23, after V lost 2 bases and J lost 2 bases. CDR3 size: 20 residues.

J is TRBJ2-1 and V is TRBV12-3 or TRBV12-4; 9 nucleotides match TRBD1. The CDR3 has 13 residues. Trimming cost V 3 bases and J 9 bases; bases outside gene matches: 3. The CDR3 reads CASSLGQGGEQFF. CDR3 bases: TGTGCCAGCAGTTTGGGACAGGGCGGTGAGCAGTTCTTC.

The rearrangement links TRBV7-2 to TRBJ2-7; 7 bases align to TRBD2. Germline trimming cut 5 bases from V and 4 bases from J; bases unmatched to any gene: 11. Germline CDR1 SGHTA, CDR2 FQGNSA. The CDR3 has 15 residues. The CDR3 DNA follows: TGTGCCAGCAGCCTCCTGGGGCGGGGGAGTTACGAGCAGTACTTC. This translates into CASSLLGRGSYEQYF.

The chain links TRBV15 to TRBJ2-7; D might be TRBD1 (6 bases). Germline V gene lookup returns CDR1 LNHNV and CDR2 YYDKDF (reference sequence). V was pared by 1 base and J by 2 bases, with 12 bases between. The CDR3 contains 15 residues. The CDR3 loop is CATSRAGTLTYEQYF. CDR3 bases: TGTGCCACCAGCAGAGCCGGGACACTGACCTACGAGCAGTACTTC.

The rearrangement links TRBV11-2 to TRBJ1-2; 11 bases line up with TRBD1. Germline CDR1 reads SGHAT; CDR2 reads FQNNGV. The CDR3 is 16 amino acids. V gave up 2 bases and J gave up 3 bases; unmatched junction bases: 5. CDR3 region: CASSLKGTGGYYGYTF. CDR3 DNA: TGTGCCAGCAGCTTAAAAGGGACAGGGGGTTACTATGGCTACACCTTC.

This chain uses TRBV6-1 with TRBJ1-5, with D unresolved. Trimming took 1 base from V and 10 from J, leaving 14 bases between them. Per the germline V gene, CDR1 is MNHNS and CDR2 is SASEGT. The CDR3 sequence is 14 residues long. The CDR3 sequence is CASSEVLASVPQHF. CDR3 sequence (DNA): TGTGCCAGCAGTGAAGTGCTGGCTTCCGTCCCCCAGCATTTT.

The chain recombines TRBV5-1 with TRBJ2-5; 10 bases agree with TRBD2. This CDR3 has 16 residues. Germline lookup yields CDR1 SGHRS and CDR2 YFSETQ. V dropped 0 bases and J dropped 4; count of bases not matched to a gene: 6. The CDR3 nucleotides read TGCGCCAGCAGCTTGGTGGGGTCTAGCGGGGGAGAGACCCAGTACTTC. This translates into CASSLVGSSGGETQYF. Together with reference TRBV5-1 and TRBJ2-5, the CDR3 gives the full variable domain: KAGVTQTPRYLIKTRGQQVTLSCSPISGHRSVSWYQQTPGQGLQFLFEYFSETQRNKGNFPGRFSGRQFSNSRSEMNVSTLELGDSALYLCASSLVGSSGGETQYFGPGTRLLVL.

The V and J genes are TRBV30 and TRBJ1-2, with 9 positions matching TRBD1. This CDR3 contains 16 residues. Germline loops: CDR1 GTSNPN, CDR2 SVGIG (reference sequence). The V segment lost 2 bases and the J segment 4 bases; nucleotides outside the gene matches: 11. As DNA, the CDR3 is TGTGCCTGGAGTAACGTACAGACAGGGGGGTTCTATGGCTACACCTTC. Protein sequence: CAWSNVQTGGFYGYTF.

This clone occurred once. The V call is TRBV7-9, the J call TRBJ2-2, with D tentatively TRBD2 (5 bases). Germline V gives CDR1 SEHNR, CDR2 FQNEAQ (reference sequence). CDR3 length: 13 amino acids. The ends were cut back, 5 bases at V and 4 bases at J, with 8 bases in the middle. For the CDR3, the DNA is TGTGCCAGCAGCCAAGGAGGCACCGGGGAGCTGTTTTTT. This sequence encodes CASSQGGTGELFF.

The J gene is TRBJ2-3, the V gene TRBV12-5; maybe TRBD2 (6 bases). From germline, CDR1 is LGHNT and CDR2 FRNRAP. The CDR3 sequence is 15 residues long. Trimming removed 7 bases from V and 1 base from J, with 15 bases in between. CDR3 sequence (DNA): TGTGCTAGTGCCGACCTAGCGTCGGGCACAGATACGCAGTATTTT. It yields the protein CASADLASGTDTQYF.

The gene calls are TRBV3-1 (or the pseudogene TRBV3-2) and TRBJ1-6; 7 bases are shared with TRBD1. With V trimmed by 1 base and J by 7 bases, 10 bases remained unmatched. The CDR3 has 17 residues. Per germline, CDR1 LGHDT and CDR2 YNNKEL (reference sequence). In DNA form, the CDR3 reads TGTGCCAGCAGCCAAGGTTCCACAGGGGCGAGGAATTCACCCCTCCACTTT. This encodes CASSQGSTGARNSPLHF.

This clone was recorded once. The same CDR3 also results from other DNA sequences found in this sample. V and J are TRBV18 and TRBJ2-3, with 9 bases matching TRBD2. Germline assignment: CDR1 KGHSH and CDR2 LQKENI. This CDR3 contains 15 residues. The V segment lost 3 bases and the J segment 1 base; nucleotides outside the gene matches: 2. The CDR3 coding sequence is TGTGCCAGCTCACCGTTAGCGGGAGGCACAGATACGCAGTATTTT. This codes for CASSPLAGGTDTQYF.